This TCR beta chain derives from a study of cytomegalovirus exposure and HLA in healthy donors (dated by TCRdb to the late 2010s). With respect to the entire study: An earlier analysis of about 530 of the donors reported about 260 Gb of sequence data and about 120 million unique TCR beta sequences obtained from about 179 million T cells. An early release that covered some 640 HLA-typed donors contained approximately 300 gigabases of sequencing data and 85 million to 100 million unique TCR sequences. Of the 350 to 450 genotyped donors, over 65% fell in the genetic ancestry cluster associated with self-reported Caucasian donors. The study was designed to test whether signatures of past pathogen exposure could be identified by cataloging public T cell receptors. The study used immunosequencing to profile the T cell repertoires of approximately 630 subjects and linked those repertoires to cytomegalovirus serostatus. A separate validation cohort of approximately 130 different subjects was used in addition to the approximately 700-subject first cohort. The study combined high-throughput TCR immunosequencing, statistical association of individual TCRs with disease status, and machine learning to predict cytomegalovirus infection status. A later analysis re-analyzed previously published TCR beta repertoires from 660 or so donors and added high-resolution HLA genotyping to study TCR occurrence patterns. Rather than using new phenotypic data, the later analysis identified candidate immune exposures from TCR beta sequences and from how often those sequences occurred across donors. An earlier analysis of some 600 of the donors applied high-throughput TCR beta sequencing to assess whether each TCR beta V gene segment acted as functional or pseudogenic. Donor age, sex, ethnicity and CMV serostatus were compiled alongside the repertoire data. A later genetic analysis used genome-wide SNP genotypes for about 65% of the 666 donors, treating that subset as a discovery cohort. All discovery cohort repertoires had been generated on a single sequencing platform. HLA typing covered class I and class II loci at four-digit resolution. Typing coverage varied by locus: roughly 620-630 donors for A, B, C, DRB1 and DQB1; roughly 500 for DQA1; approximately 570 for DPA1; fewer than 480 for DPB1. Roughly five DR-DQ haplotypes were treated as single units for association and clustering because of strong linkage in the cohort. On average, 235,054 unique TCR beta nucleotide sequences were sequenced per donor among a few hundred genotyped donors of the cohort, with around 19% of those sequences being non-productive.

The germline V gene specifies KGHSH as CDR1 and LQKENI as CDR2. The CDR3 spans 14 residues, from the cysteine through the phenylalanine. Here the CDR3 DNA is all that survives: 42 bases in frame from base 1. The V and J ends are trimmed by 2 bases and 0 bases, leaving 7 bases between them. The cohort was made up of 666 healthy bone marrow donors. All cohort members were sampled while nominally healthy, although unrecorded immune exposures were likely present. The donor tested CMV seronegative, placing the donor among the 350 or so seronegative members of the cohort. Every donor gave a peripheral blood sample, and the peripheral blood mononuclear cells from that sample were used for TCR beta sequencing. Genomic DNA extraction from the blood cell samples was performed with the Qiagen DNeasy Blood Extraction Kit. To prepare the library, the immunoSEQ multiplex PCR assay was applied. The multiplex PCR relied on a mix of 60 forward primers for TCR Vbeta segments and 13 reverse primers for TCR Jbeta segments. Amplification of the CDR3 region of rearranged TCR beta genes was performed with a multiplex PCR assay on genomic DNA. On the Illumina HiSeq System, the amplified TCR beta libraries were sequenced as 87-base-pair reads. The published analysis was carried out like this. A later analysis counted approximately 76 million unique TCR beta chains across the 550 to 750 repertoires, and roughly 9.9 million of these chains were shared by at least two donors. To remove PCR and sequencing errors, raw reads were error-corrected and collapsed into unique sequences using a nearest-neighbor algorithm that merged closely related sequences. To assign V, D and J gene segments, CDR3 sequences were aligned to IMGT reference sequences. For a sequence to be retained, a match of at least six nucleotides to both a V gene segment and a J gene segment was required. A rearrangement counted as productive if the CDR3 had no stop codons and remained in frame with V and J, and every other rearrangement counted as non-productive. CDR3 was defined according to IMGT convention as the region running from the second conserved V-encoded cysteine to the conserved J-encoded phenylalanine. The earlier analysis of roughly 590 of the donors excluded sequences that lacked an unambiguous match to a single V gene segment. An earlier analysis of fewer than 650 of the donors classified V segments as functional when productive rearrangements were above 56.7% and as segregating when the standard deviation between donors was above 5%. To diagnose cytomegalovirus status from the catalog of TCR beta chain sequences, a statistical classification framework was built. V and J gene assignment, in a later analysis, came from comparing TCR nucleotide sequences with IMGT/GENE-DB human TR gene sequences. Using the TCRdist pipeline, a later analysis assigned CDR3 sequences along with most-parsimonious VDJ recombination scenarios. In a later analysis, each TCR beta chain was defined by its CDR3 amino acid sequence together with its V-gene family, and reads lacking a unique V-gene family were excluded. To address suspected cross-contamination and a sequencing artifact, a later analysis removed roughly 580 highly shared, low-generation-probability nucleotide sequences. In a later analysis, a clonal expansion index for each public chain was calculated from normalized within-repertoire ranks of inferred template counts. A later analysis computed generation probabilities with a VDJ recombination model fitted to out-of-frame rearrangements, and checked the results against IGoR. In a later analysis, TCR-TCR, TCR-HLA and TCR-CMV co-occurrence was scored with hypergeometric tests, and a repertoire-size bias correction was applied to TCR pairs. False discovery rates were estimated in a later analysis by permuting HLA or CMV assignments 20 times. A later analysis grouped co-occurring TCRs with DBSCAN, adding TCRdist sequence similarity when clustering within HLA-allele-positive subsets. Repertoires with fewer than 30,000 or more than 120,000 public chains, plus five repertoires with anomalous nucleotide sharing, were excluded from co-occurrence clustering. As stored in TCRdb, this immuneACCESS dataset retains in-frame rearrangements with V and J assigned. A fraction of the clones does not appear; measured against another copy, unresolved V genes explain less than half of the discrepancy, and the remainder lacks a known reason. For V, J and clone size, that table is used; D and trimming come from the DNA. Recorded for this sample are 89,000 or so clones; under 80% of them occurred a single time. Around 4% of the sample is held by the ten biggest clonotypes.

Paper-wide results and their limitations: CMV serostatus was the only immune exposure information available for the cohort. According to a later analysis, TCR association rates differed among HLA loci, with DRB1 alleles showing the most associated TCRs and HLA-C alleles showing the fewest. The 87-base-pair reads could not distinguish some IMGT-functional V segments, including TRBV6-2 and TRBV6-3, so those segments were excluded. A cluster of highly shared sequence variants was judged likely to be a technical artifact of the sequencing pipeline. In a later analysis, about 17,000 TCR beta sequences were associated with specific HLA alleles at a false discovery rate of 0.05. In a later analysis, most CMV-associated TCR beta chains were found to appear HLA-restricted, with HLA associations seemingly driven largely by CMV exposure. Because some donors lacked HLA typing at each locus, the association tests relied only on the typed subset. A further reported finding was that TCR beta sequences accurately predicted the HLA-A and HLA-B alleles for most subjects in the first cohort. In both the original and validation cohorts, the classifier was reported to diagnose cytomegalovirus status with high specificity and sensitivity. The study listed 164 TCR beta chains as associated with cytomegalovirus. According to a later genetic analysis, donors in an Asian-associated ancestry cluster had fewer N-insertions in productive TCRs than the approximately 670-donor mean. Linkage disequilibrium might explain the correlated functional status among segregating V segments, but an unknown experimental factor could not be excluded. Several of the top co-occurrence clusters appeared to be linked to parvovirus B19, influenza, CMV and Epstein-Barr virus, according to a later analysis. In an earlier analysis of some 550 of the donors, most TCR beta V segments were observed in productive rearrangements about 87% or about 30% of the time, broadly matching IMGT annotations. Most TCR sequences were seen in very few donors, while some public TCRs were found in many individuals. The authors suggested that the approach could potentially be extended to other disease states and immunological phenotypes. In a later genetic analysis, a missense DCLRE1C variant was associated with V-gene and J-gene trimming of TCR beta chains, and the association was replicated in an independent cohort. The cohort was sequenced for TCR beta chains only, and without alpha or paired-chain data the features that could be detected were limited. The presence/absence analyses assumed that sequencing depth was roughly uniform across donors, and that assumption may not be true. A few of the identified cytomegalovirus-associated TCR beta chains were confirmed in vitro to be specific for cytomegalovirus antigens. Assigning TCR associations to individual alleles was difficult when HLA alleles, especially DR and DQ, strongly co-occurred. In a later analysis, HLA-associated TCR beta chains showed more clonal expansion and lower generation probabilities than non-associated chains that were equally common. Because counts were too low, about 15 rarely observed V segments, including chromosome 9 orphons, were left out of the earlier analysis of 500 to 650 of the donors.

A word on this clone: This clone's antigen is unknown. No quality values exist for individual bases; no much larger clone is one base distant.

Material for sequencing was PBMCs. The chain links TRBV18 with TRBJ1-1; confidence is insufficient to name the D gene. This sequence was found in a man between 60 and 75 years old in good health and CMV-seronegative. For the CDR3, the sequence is CASSPERLNTEAFF. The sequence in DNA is TGTGCCAGCTCACCAGAGCGACTGAACACTGAAGCTTTCTTT.